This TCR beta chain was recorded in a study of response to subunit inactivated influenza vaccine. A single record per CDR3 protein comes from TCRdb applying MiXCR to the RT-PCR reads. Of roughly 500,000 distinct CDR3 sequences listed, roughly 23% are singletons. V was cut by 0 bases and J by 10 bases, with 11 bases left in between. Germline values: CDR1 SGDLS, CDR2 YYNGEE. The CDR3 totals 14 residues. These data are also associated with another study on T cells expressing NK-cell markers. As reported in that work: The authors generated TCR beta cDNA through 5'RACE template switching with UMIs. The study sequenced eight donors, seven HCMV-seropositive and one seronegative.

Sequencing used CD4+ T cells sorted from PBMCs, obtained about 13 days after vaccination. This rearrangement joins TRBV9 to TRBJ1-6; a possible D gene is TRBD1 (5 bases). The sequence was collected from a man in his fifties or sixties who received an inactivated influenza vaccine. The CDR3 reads CASSVDAGDSPLHF. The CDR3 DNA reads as TGTGCCAGCAGCGTAGACGCTGGGGACTCACCCCTCCACTTT. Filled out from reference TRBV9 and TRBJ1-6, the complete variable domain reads DSGVTQTPKHLITATGQRVTLRCSPRSGDLSVYWYQQSLDQGLQFLIQYYNGEERAKGNILERFSAQQFPDLHSELNLSSLELGDSALYFCASSVDAGDSPLHFGNGTRLTVT.